These 18 T cell receptor beta chains originate from one sample sequenced in a study of OX40 agonist ivuxolimab in advanced cancers. The method was immunoSEQ multiplex PCR; TCRdb's version includes in-frame clones alone and lacks a portion of them. The data contain 55,000 to 65,000 clones, more than 65% of them seen just once; the ten biggest clones take up 0.52%. This sample comprised CD4+ or CD8+ T cells sorted from blood, obtained in a trial of the OX40 agonist ivuxolimab. Source of these receptors: an adult with an advanced solid tumor such as melanoma, head and neck, liver or kidney cancer.

The chain links TRBV5-4 to TRBJ2-2, with 10 bases matching TRBD1. The CDR3 extends over 17 amino acids. Germline V lookup: CDR1 SGHNT, CDR2 YYREEE (reference sequence). The junction had 7 bases not matched to a gene; V was cut back by 4 bases and J by 1 base. The CDR3 reads CASSRMDRGENTGELFF. Here the CDR3 DNA reads TGTGCCAGCAGCAGGATGGACAGGGGGGAGAACACCGGGGAGCTGTTTTTT.

This clone turned up a few times. This rearrangement joins TRBV7-2 to TRBJ1-2; TRBD1 matches 8 bases. Germline assignment: CDR1 SGHTA and CDR2 FQGNSA. The CDR3 spans 15 residues. With 5 bases clipped from V and 8 bases from J, the junction kept 13 bases outside the gene matches. The CDR3 sequence: CASSPTQGGARGYTF. The CDR3 DNA is TGTGCCAGCAGCCCGACACAGGGGGGCGCGCGGGGCTACACCTTC. The full variable domain, in which reference TRBV7-2 and TRBJ1-2 provide the parts outside the CDR3, is GAGVSQSPSNKVTEKGKDVELRCDPISGHTALYWYRQSLGQGLEFLIYFQGNSAPDKSGLPSDRFSAERTGGSVSTLTIQRTQQEDSAVYLCASSPTQGGARGYTFGSGTRLTVV.

This sequence joins TRBV7-3 and TRBJ2-1; 8 nucleotides match TRBD1. Per germline, CDR1 SGHTA and CDR2 FQGTGA. Germline trimming cut 6 bases from V and 6 bases from J; bases unmatched to any gene: 4. The CDR3 sequence is 13 residues long. CDR3 nucleotides: TGTGCCAGCAGTCAGGACAGGGTCAATGAGCAGTTCTTC. Encoded protein: CASSQDRVNEQFF.

In its sample, this clone was seen a few times. The chain links TRBV7-2 to TRBJ1-1; D ambiguous. Germline V gene lookup returns CDR1 SGHTA and CDR2 FQGNSA. The length of the CDR3 is 14 residues. Trimming took 1 base from V and 0 from J, leaving 6 bases between them. The CDR3 DNA follows: TGTGCCAGCAGCTTAGAGCCCATGAACACTGAAGCTTTCTTT. This translates into CASSLEPMNTEAFF. Full variable domain (outside the CDR3, taken from reference TRBV7-2 and TRBJ1-1): GAGVSQSPSNKVTEKGKDVELRCDPISGHTALYWYRQSLGQGLEFLIYFQGNSAPDKSGLPSDRFSAERTGGSVSTLTIQRTQQEDSAVYLCASSLEPMNTEAFFGQGTRLTVV.

This chain uses TRBV28 with TRBJ1-1; 7 bases map to TRBD1. V was clipped by 5 bases and J by 0 bases; unmatched bases: 9. Germline CDR1 reads MDHEN; CDR2 reads SYDVKM. The CDR3 is made up of 16 amino acids. CDR3: CASSNTWGQMNTEAFF. The CDR3 DNA sequence: TGTGCCAGCAGTAACACCTGGGGACAGATGAACACTGAAGCTTTCTTT.

The J gene is TRBJ1-1, the V gene TRBV18, with D tentatively TRBD1 (6 bases). Germline CDR1 reads KGHSH; CDR2 reads LQKENI. V gave up 2 bases and J gave up 4 bases, with 11 bases separating them. This CDR3 contains 14 residues. CDR3 nucleotides: TGTGCCAGCTCACCATCCAGGGGACCCACTGAAGCTTTCTTT. It codes for CASSPSRGPTEAFF.

This chain links TRBV25-1 with TRBJ1-1; D is possibly TRBD1 (5 bases). The CDR3 runs 12 residues. Germline CDR1 reads MGHDK; CDR2 reads SYGVNS. V was cut by 6 bases and J by 7 bases, with 12 bases left in between. Here the CDR3 reads CASRKETVEAFF. The CDR3 coding sequence is TGTGCCAGCAGAAAGGAGACAGTTGAAGCTTTCTTT.

The CDR3 sequence: CASSLYARMNTEAFF. In nucleotides, the CDR3 is TGTGCCAGCAGCTTGTACGCACGGATGAACACTGAAGCTTTCTTT. The chain couples TRBV5-6 to TRBJ1-1, with unresolved D. CDR3 size: 15 residues. Germline V gene sequence: CDR1 SGHDT, CDR2 YYEEEE. The ends were cut back, 1 base at V and 0 bases at J, with 10 bases in the middle.

The genes are TRBV7-9 and TRBJ2-2, with D possibly matching TRBD1 (6 bases). V was clipped by 8 bases and J by 1 base, with 11 bases between them. Germline CDR1 is SEHNR and CDR2 is FQNEAQ (reference sequence). The CDR3 has 14 residues. The CDR3 here is CASQAQGNTGELFF. CDR3 nucleotides: TGTGCCAGCCAGGCACAGGGGAACACCGGGGAGCTGTTTTTT.

V is TRBV30 and J is TRBJ1-2; 10 nucleotides match TRBD1. The CDR3 contains 14 residues. Germline V gene sequence: CDR1 GTSNPN, CDR2 SVGIG (reference sequence). V lost 2 bases and J lost 6; bases outside the gene matches: 6. The CDR3 DNA is TGTGCCTGGAGTTCTCCGGGACAGGGGAATGGCTACACCTTC. Its translation is CAWSSPGQGNGYTF.

The CDR3 coding sequence is TGTGCCAGCAGTGCTCTTCGGGATCACGGCACTGAAGCTTTCTTT. Its protein is CASSALRDHGTEAFF. This sequence joins TRBV28 and TRBJ1-1; D gene ambiguous. The CDR3 is made up of 15 amino acids. Trimming left V 5 bases short and J 4 bases short, with 17 bases between. Germline V lookup: CDR1 MDHEN, CDR2 SYDVKM. The entire variable domain, with the rest obtained from reference TRBV28 and TRBJ1-1, is as follows: DVKVTQSSRYLVKRTGEKVFLECVQDMDHENMFWYRQDPGLGLRLIYFSYDVKMKEKGDIPEGYSVSREKKERFSLILESASTNQTSMYLCASSALRDHGTEAFFGQGTRLTVV.

V is TRBV11-3 and J is TRBJ2-1; D is perhaps TRBD1 (6 bases). This CDR3 has 15 residues. CDR1 is SGHNT and CDR2 is YENEEA in the germline V gene. The V end lost 1 base, the J end lost 6 bases, and 13 bases lay between the germline ends. The CDR3 DNA is TGTGCCAGCAGCTTAGGGGGGCAAGTATTCAATGAGCAGTTCTTC. It is translated as CASSLGGQVFNEQFF.

This rearrangement joins TRBV5-1 to TRBJ2-2, with TRBD1 identical over 8 bases. This CDR3 contains 16 residues. CDR1 and CDR2 from the germline V gene are SGHRS and YFSETQ. The ends lost 0 bases at V and 0 bases at J; junction bases unmatched: 1. The CDR3 sequence is CASSLETGANTGELFF. The CDR3 DNA reads as TGCGCCAGCAGCTTGGAGACAGGGGCGAACACCGGGGAGCTGTTTTTT.

The J gene is TRBJ2-3, the V gene TRBV9, with D unclear. V was shortened by 4 bases and J by 5 bases, with 8 bases between the two germline ends. The CDR3 extends over 12 amino acids. Germline V gene lookup returns CDR1 SGDLS and CDR2 YYNGEE. DNA for the CDR3: TGTGCCAGCAGCTTCGAGAGAGATACGCAGTATTTT. It is translated as CASSFERDTQYF. Together with reference TRBV9 and TRBJ2-3, the CDR3 gives the full variable domain: DSGVTQTPKHLITATGQRVTLRCSPRSGDLSVYWYQQSLDQGLQFLIQYYNGEERAKGNILERFSAQQFPDLHSELNLSSLELGDSALYFCASSFERDTQYFGPGTRLTVL.

The CDR3 coding sequence is TGTGCCAGCAGCTTAGTCCCAGCGGGAGTAGCCTACAATGAGCAGTTCTTC. This codes for CASSLVPAGVAYNEQFF. The chain uses TRBV11-2 and TRBJ2-1, with 8 bases lining up with TRBD2. CDR1 and CDR2 (germline): SGHAT, FQNNGV. This CDR3 is built from 17 residues. J was trimmed by 2 bases and V by 1 base; bases with no gene match: 7.

This chain connects TRBV28 to TRBJ2-3; 9 positions agree with TRBD2. Germline V gene data show CDR1 as MDHEN and CDR2 as SYDVKM. The CDR3 is made up of 15 amino acids. J lost 1 base, V lost 4 bases, and 3 bases had no gene match. CDR3 DNA: TGTGCCAGCAGTTCCGCGGGAGGGGGCACAGATACGCAGTATTTT. Translating gives CASSSAGGGTDTQYF.

The CDR3 sequence is CASSGDSTYEQYF. For the CDR3, the DNA is TGCGCCAGCAGTGGGGACAGCACCTACGAGCAGTACTTC. The chain employs TRBV23-1 and TRBJ2-7, with 7 nucleotides matching TRBD1. TRBV23-1 is designated an ORF whose function remains uncertain. The CDR3 covers 13 residues. Unmatched junction bases numbered 3, after V lost 5 bases and J lost 2 bases.

CDR3 in DNA: TGTGCCAGCAGCAAAAGGAATCCGTCGAACACCGGGGAGCTGTTTTTT. Its translation: CASSKRNPSNTGELFF. The V call is TRBV21-1, the J call TRBJ2-2. TRBV21-1 is a documented pseudogene. The CDR3 is 16 amino acids.